The subject of this entry is one TCR beta chain. This clone was observed a handful of times. Its antigen is currently not known. No base quality values were provided; no much bigger clone lies one nucleotide off. The data stem from a study of metastatic and nonmetastatic thyroid tumors (dated by TCRdb to 2020 to 2022). Context from the whole study: Repertoires from peripheral blood and from tumor or nodule tissue samples of malignant and benign thyroid patients were compared. The full study reports these points: In both blood and tumor samples, malignant tumors were reported to have significantly higher TCR beta diversity than benign nodules.

No treatment had been received by any patient before thyroid surgery. Using T-cell receptor beta sequencing, the study looked back at clinical samples from patients collected from about 2011 to 2018. Trimming takes 3 bases from V and 4 bases from J, and the germline ends sit 14 bases apart. CDR1 and CDR2 are read off the germline V gene (reference sequence) as DFQATT and SNEGSKA. Measured from the cysteine to the phenylalanine, the CDR3 is 14 residues long. Only CDR3 DNA remains: 42 bases, in frame from the first base. The library was produced with PCR. This sample was sequenced with an Illumina HiSeq 4000. High-throughput sequencing was used to profile the CDR3 region of the TCR beta-chain in every patient. For the original study's pipeline: The researchers built a classifier to tell apart papillary thyroid cancer patients with distant metastasis, based on CDR3 differences among clinicopathological groups. Repertoire diversity was assessed with the Shannon index, and tumor-blood repertoire similarity with the Morisita-Horn index. TCRdb cleaned the public reads at Q25 with fastp, built clones with MiXCR and kept in-frame beta chains. The V and J calls and clone size come from TCRdb's table, not from the authors' own analysis. The sample table shows roughly 58,000 clones, and more than 3.5% are seen once. Of the sample, approximately 20% falls within the top ten clones.

This clonotype was obtained from a female donor with papillary thyroid cancer or a benign thyroid nodule (not recorded which). Some clones in this sample may be carry-over from other donors' samples. This receptor chain uses TRBV20-1 and TRBJ2-3, with TRBD2 as a weak D call on 5 bases. Sequenced: blood. At the DNA level, the sequence is TGCAGTGCTAGTGGAGGAGGCTTTGCAGATACGCAGTATTTT. It translates as CSASGGGFADTQYF.